This TCR beta chain originates from a study of regulatory T cells in long-lasting Graves disease. The study, taken as a whole, reports: It was possible that the small sample size reduced accuracy. Thyroid tissue went unstudied; only peripheral blood was examined. With approximately 3,000 shared public clonotypes, persistent patients exceeded new patients, who shared more than 900.

According to the study, TCR beta libraries were built with iRepertoire HTBI primers and CDR3-region Arm-PCR. TCRdb called the multiplex PCR reads again in MiXCR, with one record for every CDR3 protein. The table lists fewer than 500,000 distinct CDR3 sequences, 16% of them singletons. The table lists this clonotype with many counts. Its antigen is unknown. Time point specified: newly diagnosed GD, antithyroid drugs for less than 3 months. RNA extracted from PBMCs served as the sequencing template. Trimming took 7 bases from V and 1 from J; bases not matched to a gene: 4. Looked up from germline, CDR1 is SNHLY and CDR2 is FYNNEI. This CDR3 has 13 residues. The sample was also reused in another study, on T cells in Graves' hyperthyroidism and ophthalmopathy. That work adds: HTBI primers were the set used in a first-round RT-PCR of the TCR CDR3.

The rearrangement joins TRBV2 to TRBJ2-7; 7 bases line up with TRBD1. This TCR came from a man between 35 and 55 years old with Graves disease. Sequenced here: peripheral blood mononuclear cells (PBMCs), sampled at new diagnosis, from a patient treated with antithyroid drugs. DNA of the CDR3: TGTGCCAGCAAGAGGGGACAGTCCTACGAGCAGTACTTC. Its protein is CASKRGQSYEQYF.